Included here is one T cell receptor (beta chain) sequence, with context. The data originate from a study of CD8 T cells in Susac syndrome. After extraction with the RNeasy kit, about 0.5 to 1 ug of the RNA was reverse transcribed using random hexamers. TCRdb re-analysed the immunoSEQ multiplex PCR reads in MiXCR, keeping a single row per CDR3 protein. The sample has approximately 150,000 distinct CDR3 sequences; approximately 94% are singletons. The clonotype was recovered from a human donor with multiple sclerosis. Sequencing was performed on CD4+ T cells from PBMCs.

CDR3 residues: CASSFLGEQFF. Here the CDR3 DNA reads TGCGCCAGCAGCTTCTTAGGTGAGCAGTTCTTC. The chain recombines TRBV5-1 with TRBJ2-1; D is unclear. Germline lookup yields CDR1 SGHRS and CDR2 YFSETQ. The CDR3 is 11 residues long. The V and J ends lost 2 bases and 9 bases respectively, with 6 bases between them.